This T cell receptor (beta chain) was sequenced for a study of shared clonotypes between healthy human individuals. The wider study: Donor ages ranged 18 to 49 years: a couple of women, a few men. Study observations and caveats: A handful of donors showed sharing of approximately 5% of naive CD4 clonotypes. The generation probabilities recorded for non-shared clonotypes fell below those of clonotypes shared by all four donors.

This clone was counted a single time. Its specificity is unknown. All donors were Caucasian adults living in Nashville, Tennessee. This CDR3 spans 16 amino acids. Germline assignment: CDR1 SNHLY and CDR2 FYNNEI. Trimming cost V 5 bases and J 2 bases; bases outside gene matches: 11. Here immunoSEQ multiplex PCR was the method, and the copy in TCRdb shows in-frame clones only, minus some. The sample has 2 million to 2.5 million clones, approximately 96% seen once. This chain joins TRBV2 and TRBJ1-2; 7 bases are shared with TRBD1. This clonotype was sampled from a man in his late teens or twenties in good health. The sequencing input was naive CD4+ T cells sorted from blood. The subset was: CD45RA+ positively selected. The CDR3 coding sequence is TGTGCCAGCAGTCGTACTATCAGGGGGGAGAACTATGGCTACACCTTC. It specifies CASSRTIRGENYGYTF.